The 30 T cell receptor beta chains given below trace back to one sample, sequenced in a study of blood T cell repertoires in COVID-19 (dated by TCRdb to 2019 to 2021). Libraries were prepared through the immunoSEQ multiplex PCR assay. As stored in TCRdb, this immuneACCESS dataset retains in-frame rearrangements with V and J assigned. A fraction of the clones does not appear; measured against another copy, unresolved V genes explain less than half of the discrepancy, and the remainder lacks a known reason. For this sample the table gives 490,000 or so clones, of which roughly nine tenths were detected only once. The ten largest make up just over 8% of the sample. The sample was PBMCs or T cells enriched from blood (not recorded which). The receptor set was obtained from a woman aged 60 to 75 who had recovered from COVID-19.

This rearrangement joins TRBV29-1 to TRBJ2-7, with TRBD1 matching 8 bases. V dropped 6 bases and J dropped 4; count of bases not matched to a gene: 14. CDR1 is SQVTM, CDR2 ANQGSEA, per germline. The CDR3 runs to 15 residues. CDR3 region: CSVDEGQAALYEQYV. Here the CDR3 DNA reads TGCAGCGTCGACGAGGGACAGGCGGCCCTATACGAGCAGTACGTC.

The rearrangement joins TRBV9 to TRBJ1-6; maybe TRBD1 (5 bases). The CDR3 is made up of 16 amino acids. The V gene's germline CDR1 is SGDLS and CDR2 YYNGEE. Trimming left V 3 bases short and J 5 bases short, with 15 bases between. The chain's CDR3 is CASSGGTTVDNSPLHF. The DNA for the CDR3 is TGTGCCAGCAGCGGCGGGACCACCGTAGATAATTCACCCCTCCACTTT.

Here the CDR3 reads CAVQNGVEQPQHF. CDR3 in DNA: TGTGCCGTACAAAACGGGGTCGAACAGCCCCAGCATTTT. This chain connects TRBV10-3 to TRBJ1-5; no firm D call. The CDR3 is made up of 13 amino acids. Germline assignment: CDR1 ENHRY and CDR2 SYGVKD. Trimming cost V 11 bases and J 7 bases, with 18 bases left between them.

The chain joins TRBV5-1 to TRBJ1-4; 9 nucleotides agree with TRBD1. This CDR3 is 17 amino acids long. CDR1 and CDR2 (germline): SGHRS, YFSETQ. Trimming took 4 bases from V and 7 from J; bases not matched to a gene: 14. This chain's CDR3 is CASSASGTGRLIEKLFF. CDR3 DNA: TGCGCCAGCAGCGCATCCGGGACAGGGCGTCTAATTGAAAAACTGTTTTTT.

The chain employs TRBV24-1 and TRBJ1-1; unclear D gene. V gave up 1 base and J gave up 8 bases, with 7 bases separating them. There are 12 residues in the CDR3. Germline CDR1 is KGHDR and CDR2 is SFDVKD. The CDR3 region is CATSDFGTEAFF. DNA for the CDR3: TGTGCCACCAGTGATTTCGGTACCGAAGCTTTCTTT.

The chain is built from TRBV19 and TRBJ2-2, with 10 bases that match TRBD2. CDR1 is LNHDA and CDR2 is SQIVND in the germline V gene (reference sequence). V shed 7 bases and J 5 bases; nucleotides not matched to a gene: 7. The CDR3 contains 15 residues. The chain's CDR3 is CASTYLAGETGELFF. As DNA, the CDR3 is TGTGCCAGTACTTACCTAGCGGGGGAAACCGGGGAGCTGTTTTTT.

V usage is TRBV3-1 (or the pseudogene TRBV3-2) and J usage is TRBJ2-7, with TRBD1 matching over 8 bases. The germline CDR1 and CDR2 sequences are LGHDT and YNNKEL (reference sequence). The CDR3 is 14 amino acids. V lost 4 bases and J lost 7; bases outside the gene matches: 9. CDR3 bases: TGTGCCAGCAGCCTATCTGGACAGGGTGGGGAGCAGTACGTC. Its translation is CASSLSGQGGEQYV.

V gene TRBV12-3 or TRBV12-4 combines with J gene TRBJ1-2; 9 bases line up with TRBD1. The CDR3 runs to 13 residues. Trimming at V came to 7 bases and at J to 7 bases, leaving 7 bases not matched to a gene. In nucleotides, the CDR3 is TGTGCCAGCACCCGGGACAGGGAGGGTGGCTACACCTTC. Translation gives CASTRDREGGYTF.

V usage is TRBV6-2 or TRBV6-3 and J usage is TRBJ1-2; weak D call: TRBD1 (6 bases). Germline CDR1 reads MNHEY; CDR2 reads SVGEGT. V gave up 5 bases and J gave up 4 bases, with 14 bases separating them. The CDR3 consists of 14 residues. CDR3: CASSTGLGVYGYTF. The DNA of the CDR3 is TGTGCCAGCAGTACAGGGCTTGGCGTCTATGGCTACACCTTC.

Note on this clone: Distinct nucleotide sequences in the sample also encode this CDR3. The chain combines TRBV7-9 with TRBJ2-1, with 11 bases that match TRBD2. The CDR3 sequence is 16 residues long. The V gene's germline CDR1 is SEHNR and CDR2 FQNEAQ (reference sequence). J gave up 1 base and V 4 bases, and 3 bases lay outside the gene matches. The chain's CDR3 is CASSSSSGGSYNEQFF. CDR3 coding DNA: TGTGCCAGCAGCTCCTCTAGCGGGGGGTCCTACAATGAGCAGTTCTTC.

The chain recombines TRBV12-3 or TRBV12-4 with TRBJ2-3; D unresolved. There are 13 residues in the CDR3. V lost 7 bases, J lost 1 base, and 9 bases lay in between. The CDR3 spells CASIPAGTDTQYF. The CDR3 nucleotides read TGTGCCAGCATCCCGGCGGGCACAGATACGCAGTATTTT.

The DNA of the CDR3 is TGTGCCACCAGCACGGGACAGGGTAACTATGGCTACACCTTC. Translation: CATSTGQGNYGYTF. The V call is TRBV24-1, the J call TRBJ1-2; 9 nucleotides agree with TRBD1. With V trimmed by 7 bases and J by 1 base, 3 bases remained unmatched. This CDR3 has 14 residues. Germline V CDR1 and CDR2: KGHDR, SFDVKD.

V and J are TRBV5-4 and TRBJ1-3; TRBD1 aligns across 8 bases. This CDR3 contains 15 residues. CDR1 is SGHNT and CDR2 is YYREEE in the germline V gene (reference sequence). The J segment lost 7 bases and the V segment lost 3 bases, leaving 9 bases of the junction unmatched. CDR3 protein: CASSSPGTGPNTIYF. The DNA for the CDR3 is TGTGCCAGCAGCTCCCCCGGGACAGGCCCTAACACCATATATTTT.

DNA of the CDR3: TGTGCCAGCAGCGTTTCGACAGGAACCGGGGAGCTGTTTTTT. It specifies CASSVSTGTGELFF. V and J are TRBV9 and TRBJ2-2, with a tentative D call TRBD1 (6 bases). The germline V gene has CDR1 SGDLS and CDR2 YYNGEE. V was shortened by 2 bases and J by 5 bases, with 10 bases between the two germline ends. This CDR3 has 14 amino acids.

The table lists this clone with a count of one. V and J are TRBV5-1 and TRBJ2-2, with D unclear. The CDR3 has 14 residues. With 1 base removed from V and 3 bases from J, the gap between germline ends came to 7 bases. The germline CDR1 and CDR2 sequences are SGHRS and YFSETQ. The CDR3 DNA is TGCGCCAGCAGCTTGAACACCGACACCGGGGAGCTGTTTTTT. Translated: CASSLNTDTGELFF. Combining the CDR3 with reference TRBV5-1 and TRBJ2-2 gives the whole variable domain KAGVTQTPRYLIKTRGQQVTLSCSPISGHRSVSWYQQTPGQGLQFLFEYFSETQRNKGNFPGRFSGRQFSNSRSEMNVSTLELGDSALYLCASSLNTDTGELFFGEGSRLTVL.

J is TRBJ2-5 and V is TRBV18, with a weak D call TRBD2 (5 bases). Trimming removed 4 bases from V and 5 bases from J, with 23 bases in between. Germline CDR1 KGHSH, CDR2 LQKENI. The CDR3 has 17 residues. The CDR3 sequence: CASSLQMGGGVSETQYF. Here the CDR3 DNA reads TGTGCCAGCTCACTCCAGATGGGCGGAGGAGTTTCTGAGACCCAGTACTTC.

V is TRBV5-1 and J is TRBJ1-4; 7 bases align to TRBD1. The CDR3 contains 14 residues. V shed 0 bases and J 8 bases; nucleotides not matched to a gene: 4. CDR1 and CDR2 (germline): SGHRS, YFSETQ. DNA of the CDR3: TGCGCCAGCAGCTTGGGACAGGGAATGGAAAAACTGTTTTTT. It translates to CASSLGQGMEKLFF.

The chain recombines TRBV25-1 with TRBJ2-5; 8 bases fit TRBD2. Germline CDR1 reads MGHDK; CDR2 reads SYGVNS. The CDR3 sequence is 15 residues long. Germline trimming cut 6 bases from V and 4 bases from J; bases unmatched to any gene: 10. CDR3 sequence: CASSLGLGGRETQYF. As DNA, the CDR3 is TGTGCCAGCAGCCTGGGACTAGGTGGAAGAGAGACCCAGTACTTC.

This chain joins TRBV24-1 and TRBJ1-5; TRBD1 matches 8 bases. Per the germline V gene, CDR1 is KGHDR and CDR2 is SFDVKD. The CDR3 runs 15 residues. The V and J ends lost 7 bases and 2 bases, in that order; junction bases with no gene match: 6. CDR3 amino acids: CATSISGGGNQPQHF. CDR3 in DNA: TGTGCCACCAGCATATCAGGGGGCGGCAATCAGCCCCAGCATTTT.

The chain joins TRBV5-1 to TRBJ2-3; 7 positions match TRBD1. V lost 2 bases to trimming and J lost 1 base; unmatched junction nucleotides: 4. CDR3 length: 15 residues. Germline V lookup: CDR1 SGHRS, CDR2 YFSETQ. CDR3 DNA: TGCGCCAGCAGCTTTGGGGACAGTCGCACAGATACGCAGTATTTT. It is translated as CASSFGDSRTDTQYF.

The sample holds one count of this clone. This chain connects TRBV6-5 to TRBJ2-7, with TRBD2 as a possible D gene (6 bases). V shed 8 bases and J shed 0 bases, with 14 bases lying between them. The germline CDR1 and CDR2 sequences are MNHEY and SVGAGI. The CDR3 is 14 amino acids. For the CDR3, the DNA is TGTGCCAGCGATAGGTGGGGAGGCTCCTACGAGCAGTACTTC. Its translation is CASDRWGGSYEQYF.

The chain uses TRBV5-1 and TRBJ1-3, with D perhaps TRBD1 (5 bases). From germline, CDR1 is SGHRS and CDR2 YFSETQ. V was clipped by 4 bases and J by 0 bases, with 14 bases between them. The CDR3 extends over 16 amino acids. As DNA, the CDR3 is TGCGCCAGCAGCCCTTTACAGGTGTCCTCTGGAAACACCATATATTTT. Translation gives CASSPLQVSSGNTIYF.

In this sample, this clone turned up a few times. V is TRBV3-1 (or the pseudogene TRBV3-2) and J is TRBJ2-6; the D gene is possibly TRBD2 (5 bases). Per germline, CDR1 LGHDT and CDR2 YNNKEL (reference sequence). The CDR3 has 15 residues. Trimming left V 4 bases short and J 5 bases short, with 12 bases between. CDR3 DNA: TGTGCCAGCAGCCGCAAGGAGGTCTGGGCCAACGTCCTGACTTTC. Translation: CASSRKEVWANVLTF.

The genes are TRBV2 and TRBJ2-4; 9 bases match TRBD1. CDR1 is SNHLY, CDR2 FYNNEI, per germline. This CDR3 region has 15 residues. Unmatched junction bases numbered 8, after V lost 6 bases and J lost 5 bases. CDR3 nucleotide sequence: TGTGCCAGCAGCTACAGGGGGCTTCGGGAAAACATTCAGTACTTC. Residues: CASSYRGLRENIQYF.

This clone was recorded only once. The CDR3 here is CASSYSRGDTQYF. The CDR3, as DNA: TGTGCCAGCAGTTACTCTCGGGGGGATACGCAGTATTTT. The chain carries TRBV6-2 or TRBV6-3 and TRBJ2-3; tentatively, D is TRBD2 (6 bases). CDR3 length: 13 residues. The V end was cut by 0 bases, the J end by 6 bases, with 7 bases between. The V gene's germline CDR1 is MNHEY and CDR2 SVGEGT.

The rearrangement links TRBV6-1 to TRBJ2-5, with D possibly TRBD1 on 5 matching bases. Trimming pared 2 bases from V and 7 bases from J, leaving 17 bases between. Germline CDR1 and CDR2: MNHNS and SASEGT. This CDR3 has 15 residues. This CDR3 is CASSELGVALGTQYF. In DNA form, the CDR3 reads TGTGCCAGCAGTGAACTAGGGGTAGCTCTGGGGACCCAGTACTTC.

The sample holds many counts of this clone. The chain recombines TRBV2 with TRBJ1-2, with TRBD1 identical over 11 bases. Germline assignment: CDR1 SNHLY and CDR2 FYNNEI. V shed 6 bases and J 7 bases; nucleotides not matched to a gene: 10. The CDR3 runs to 15 residues. CDR3: CASSAYGQGASGYTF. The CDR3 DNA reads as TGTGCCAGCAGCGCCTACGGACAGGGGGCTAGTGGCTACACCTTC.

The chain combines TRBV5-1 with TRBJ2-1, with D tentatively TRBD2 (5 bases). The CDR3 sequence is 14 residues long. Trimming took off 0 bases at V and 7 bases at J, with 11 bases between the two ends. Germline lookup yields CDR1 SGHRS and CDR2 YFSETQ. The CDR3 loop is CASSLGGFGNEQFF. CDR3 coding DNA: TGCGCCAGCAGCTTGGGAGGGTTTGGGAATGAGCAGTTCTTC.

The genes are TRBV9 and TRBJ2-1, with D maybe TRBD1 (5 bases). The V end lost 0 bases, the J end lost 4 bases, and 8 bases lay between the germline ends. The CDR3 covers 14 residues. Germline lookup yields CDR1 SGDLS and CDR2 YYNGEE. CDR3 amino acids: CASSVDDRYNEQFF. The CDR3 DNA reads TGTGCCAGCAGCGTAGATGACAGATACAATGAGCAGTTCTTC. The whole variable domain, filled in from reference TRBV9 and TRBJ2-1, reads DSGVTQTPKHLITATGQRVTLRCSPRSGDLSVYWYQQSLDQGLQFLIQYYNGEERAKGNILERFSAQQFPDLHSELNLSSLELGDSALYFCASSVDDRYNEQFFGPGTRLTVL.

This clone was recorded once. This chain joins TRBV5-6 and TRBJ2-2; a possible D gene is TRBD1 (6 bases). The V and J ends lost 3 bases and 6 bases respectively, with 9 bases between them. This CDR3 is 13 amino acids long. The germline CDR1 and CDR2 sequences are SGHDT and YYEEEE. The DNA for the CDR3 is TGTGCCAGCAGCTGGGGGCGGTCCGGGGAGCTGTTTTTT. Its translation is CASSWGRSGELFF. The entire variable domain, with the rest obtained from reference TRBV5-6 and TRBJ2-2, is as follows: DAGVTQSPTHLIKTRGQQVTLRCSPKSGHDTVSWYQQALGQGPQFIFQYYEEEERQRGNFPDRFSGHQFPNYSSELNVNALLLGDSALYLCASSWGRSGELFFGEGSRLTVL.